The 23 T cell receptor beta chains in this list originate from one sample, sequenced in a study of cytomegalovirus exposure and HLA in healthy donors. In the PCR, 60 Vbeta and 13 Jbeta primers were used. Using immunoSEQ multiplex PCR, the repertoire was profiled, and TCRdb retains in-frame clones only, with some absent. The table for this sample gives about 79,000 clones. Sequencing input: PBMCs. These receptors originate from a young man in good health and CMV-seronegative.

V usage is TRBV6-4 and J usage is TRBJ2-1, with D hard to call. The CDR3 spans 16 residues. The ends were cut back, 0 bases at V and 2 bases at J, with 11 bases in the middle. Germline loops: CDR1 MRHNA, CDR2 SNTAGT. CDR3 protein: CASSDSTAQPYNEQFF. Here the CDR3 DNA reads TGTGCCAGCAGTGACTCGACGGCACAGCCCTACAATGAGCAGTTCTTC.

The chain employs TRBV6-5 and TRBJ1-1; possibly TRBD1 for D (6 bases). Germline CDR1 MNHEY, CDR2 SVGAGI. V lost 7 bases to trimming and J lost 4 bases, with 19 bases between them. CDR3 length: 15 amino acids. The CDR3 DNA reads TGTGCCAGCATTCTCGGTGTATCAGGGGCCACTGAAGCTTTCTTT. Translation gives CASILGVSGATEAFF.

The genes are TRBV11-3 and TRBJ2-7, with no clear D. Germline CDR1 SGHNT, CDR2 YENEEA. This CDR3 is 14 amino acids long. The ends were cut back, 0 bases at V and 7 bases at J, with 13 bases in the middle. This chain's CDR3 is CASSLDSLDREQYF. The CDR3 DNA reads TGTGCCAGCAGCTTAGATAGTCTAGATCGGGAGCAGTACTTC.

CDR3 sequence: CASSRTGSSIEQYF. DNA of the CDR3: TGTGCCAGCAGCCGGACAGGCTCCTCAATTGAGCAGTACTTC. V and J are TRBV2 and TRBJ2-7, with TRBD1 identical over 7 bases. With 6 bases clipped from V and 7 bases from J, the junction kept 12 bases outside the gene matches. This CDR3 comprises 14 residues. Per germline, CDR1 SNHLY and CDR2 FYNNEI.

The chain joins TRBV4-2 to TRBJ2-5; TRBD2 aligns across 11 bases. J was trimmed by 3 bases and V by 6 bases; bases with no gene match: 9. Germline V gives CDR1 LGHNA, CDR2 YNFKEQ. The CDR3 is 16 residues long. CDR3 nucleotide sequence: TGTGCCAGCAGTCCGTTTAGCGGGGGGGAGGAAGAGACCCAGTACTTC. Amino acid sequence: CASSPFSGGEEETQYF.

The chain carries TRBV14 and TRBJ1-1; perhaps TRBD1 as D (6 bases). Trimming took off 4 bases at V and 9 bases at J, with 9 bases between the two ends. This CDR3 has 11 amino acids. Germline values: CDR1 SGHDN, CDR2 FVKESK. The chain's CDR3 is CASSRTVQAFF. CDR3 nucleotides: TGTGCCAGCAGCCGGACAGTCCAAGCTTTCTTT. Variable domain in full (rest from reference TRBV14 and TRBJ1-1): EAGVTQFPSHSVIEKGQTVTLRCDPISGHDNLYWYRRVMGKEIKFLLHFVKESKQDESGMPNNRFLAERTGGTYSTLKVQPAELEDSGVYFCASSRTVQAFFGQGTRLTVV.

The chain uses TRBV28 and TRBJ1-2; D gene uncertain. In germline, CDR1 is MDHEN, CDR2 SYDVKM. This CDR3 is built from 14 residues. V was shortened by 6 bases and J by 8 bases, with 19 bases between the two germline ends. CDR3 nucleotides: TGTGCCAGCAGCCCGCCTGGCCGTACGGGGGGCTACACCTTC. This translates into CASSPPGRTGGYTF.

V gene TRBV10-3 combines with J gene TRBJ2-7; tentatively, D is TRBD2 (6 bases). Germline V gene sequence: CDR1 ENHRY, CDR2 SYGVKD. This CDR3 comprises 15 residues. The ends were cut back, 2 bases at V and 0 bases at J, with 11 bases in the middle. The CDR3 DNA is TGTGCCATCAGTGAGGGGGTAGCGGACTCCTACGAGCAGTACTTC. Translating it yields CAISEGVADSYEQYF.

The chain employs TRBV6-5 and TRBJ1-3; 7 positions agree with TRBD1. With 4 bases clipped from V and 0 bases from J, the junction kept 3 bases outside the gene matches. From germline, CDR1 is MNHEY and CDR2 SVGAGI. The CDR3 consists of 15 residues. CDR3 sequence (DNA): TGTGCCAGCAGTTCGAGACAGGGCTCTGGAAACACCATATATTTT. It specifies CASSSRQGSGNTIYF.

The chain links TRBV5-1 to TRBJ2-3; 8 nucleotides line up with TRBD2. Germline CDR1 and CDR2: SGHRS and YFSETQ. The trim removed 5 bases at V and 3 bases at J, leaving 8 bases unmatched. CDR3 length: 15 residues. The CDR3 DNA follows: TGCGCCAGCAGTCTGAATAGCGGGGTTACAGATACGCAGTATTTT. It codes for CASSLNSGVTDTQYF.

The chain carries TRBV18 and TRBJ1-4; the D is unclear. The CDR3 totals 13 residues. Trimming took off 6 bases at V and 6 bases at J, with 11 bases between the two ends. CDR1 and CDR2 from the germline V gene are KGHSH and LQKENI. As DNA, the CDR3 is TGTGCCAGCTCCCCTGGGCTTCATGAAAAACTGTTTTTT. It yields the protein CASSPGLHEKLFF.

J is TRBJ1-6 and V is TRBV19; D unresolved. The CDR3 totals 14 residues. Trimming cost V 3 bases and J 6 bases, with 9 bases left between them. Per germline, CDR1 LNHDA and CDR2 SQIVND (reference sequence). In DNA, the CDR3 is TGTGCCAGTAGTATGGCCGCGGGTAATTCACCCCTCCACTTT. This translates into CASSMAAGNSPLHF.

V and J are TRBV6-4 and TRBJ2-1; weak D call: TRBD2 (6 bases). CDR3 length: 14 residues. Trimming took off 4 bases at V and 7 bases at J, with 14 bases between the two ends. Germline V gene sequence: CDR1 MRHNA, CDR2 SNTAGT. CDR3 sequence: CASSGAGGGNEQFF. The CDR3 nucleotides read TGTGCCAGCAGTGGTGCGGGTGGAGGGAATGAGCAGTTCTTC.

The chain couples TRBV6-1 to TRBJ1-1; D gene uncertain. The CDR3 loop spans 14 amino acids. Germline loops: CDR1 MNHNS, CDR2 SASEGT. The V end was cut by 7 bases, the J end by 5 bases, with 17 bases between. The CDR3 here is CASTPDYVATEAFF. For the CDR3, the DNA is TGTGCCAGCACCCCTGACTATGTGGCAACTGAAGCTTTCTTT.

The rearrangement joins TRBV11-2 to TRBJ2-4, with D possibly being TRBD1 (5 bases). CDR3 length equals 16 residues. Looked up from germline, CDR1 is SGHAT and CDR2 is FQNNGV. Trimming took off 5 bases at V and 0 bases at J, with 14 bases between the two ends. DNA for the CDR3: TGTGCCAGCAGCCCCCTGGACAACCTAGCCAAAAACATTCAGTACTTC. As protein: CASSPLDNLAKNIQYF.

V gene TRBV6-6 combines with J gene TRBJ1-1; D is uncertain. The V and J ends lost 6 bases and 3 bases respectively, with 11 bases between them. CDR3 length: 13 amino acids. Germline-derived CDR1 and CDR2 are MNHNY and SVGAGI (reference sequence). The CDR3 is CASSSLQDTEAFF. The CDR3 DNA is TGTGCCAGCAGCTCCCTGCAGGACACTGAAGCTTTCTTT.

The chain uses TRBV4-1 and TRBJ2-1; 13 nucleotides line up with TRBD2. CDR1 is MGHRA and CDR2 is YSYEKL in the germline V gene. Trimming cost V 2 bases and J 12 bases; bases outside gene matches: 19. CDR3 length: 19 residues. The CDR3 reads CASSQTSLAGTSGERGQFF. CDR3 in DNA: TGCGCCAGCAGCCAAACTTCACTCGCCGGGACTAGCGGGGAAAGAGGGCAGTTCTTC.

The chain uses TRBV6-4 and TRBJ2-1; tentative D call: TRBD1 (5 bases). Per the germline V gene, CDR1 is MRHNA and CDR2 is SNTAGT. CDR3 length: 14 amino acids. V gave up 3 bases and J gave up 4 bases, with 10 bases separating them. The CDR3 region is CASSDGQGYNEQFF. Here the CDR3 DNA reads TGTGCCAGCAGTGATGGGCAGGGTTACAATGAGCAGTTCTTC.

V usage is TRBV11-3 and J usage is TRBJ2-4; TRBD2 matches at 9 bases. The CDR3 totals 15 residues. J was trimmed by 2 bases and V by 3 bases; bases with no gene match: 2. Germline values: CDR1 SGHNT, CDR2 YENEEA. In DNA, the CDR3 is TGTGCCAGCAGCTTGCGGGAGGGAACCAAAAACATTCAGTACTTC. As protein: CASSLREGTKNIQYF.

The chain recombines TRBV7-2 with TRBJ2-7, with 9 bases matching TRBD2. Germline V gene data show CDR1 as SGHTA and CDR2 as FQGNSA. The CDR3 is made up of 18 amino acids. The V gene end was trimmed by 5 bases and the J gene end by 3 bases; junction bases not matched to a gene: 17. The CDR3 DNA reads as TGTGCCAGCAGCGCCGATAGCCCCTGGCGGGGGGGGAGCTACGAGCAGTACTTC. Translated, it gives CASSADSPWRGGSYEQYF. The variable domain in full, completed from reference TRBV7-2 and TRBJ2-7, reads GAGVSQSPSNKVTEKGKDVELRCDPISGHTALYWYRQSLGQGLEFLIYFQGNSAPDKSGLPSDRFSAERTGGSVSTLTIQRTQQEDSAVYLCASSADSPWRGGSYEQYFGPGTRLTVT.

This chain uses TRBV7-3 with TRBJ2-5; tentatively, D is TRBD2 (6 bases). With 0 bases removed from V and 4 bases from J, the gap between germline ends came to 12 bases. The V gene's germline CDR1 is SGHTA and CDR2 FQGTGA. This CDR3 is 15 amino acids long. CDR3 bases: TGTGCCAGCAGCTTAACAGCGGCCGGGGGAGAGACCCAGTACTTC. Protein: CASSLTAAGGETQYF.

Remarks on this clone: At one boundary the junction diverges from the germline segment, which might be a read error. The rearrangement uses TRBV6-5 and TRBJ2-2; a possible D gene is TRBD1 (6 bases). Germline V lookup: CDR1 MNHEY, CDR2 SVGAGI. The CDR3 loop spans 14 amino acids. CDR3 in DNA: TGCGTAGCCCGGACAGAACTAAACACCGGGGAGCTGTTTTTT. As protein: CVARTELNTGELFF.

The V call is TRBV7-8, the J call TRBJ2-1; 9 nucleotides align to TRBD1. With 1 base clipped from V and 10 bases from J, the junction kept 11 bases outside the gene matches. CDR1 is SGHVS and CDR2 is FQNEAQ in the germline V gene. This CDR3 has 16 amino acids. The CDR3 here is CASSLGVGTGLQEQFF. CDR3 nucleotide sequence: TGTGCCAGCAGCTTAGGAGTTGGGACAGGGCTTCAGGAGCAGTTCTTC.